This is a list of T cell receptor beta chains from one sample in a study of beta chain features in type 1 diabetes. The protocol was immunoSEQ multiplex PCR, while the TCRdb copy is restricted to in-frame clones and leaves out a portion. The sample includes 600,000 to 650,000 clones, less than 20% of them seen just once. The sequencing input was naive CD4+ T cells from blood. All receptors come from a man aged 18 to 29 in good health. CDR3s include the opening cysteine and the closing phenylalanine or tryptophan. The D gene is left open where the match is weak. Clone size is stated in some rows and not others, as once, few, many or a class when expanded.

TRBV15,-,TRBJ2-1,few,CATSSIPPSTYNEQFF,TGTGCCACCAGCAGTATCCCCCCAAGTACCTACAATGAGCAGTTCTTC
TRBV13,-,TRBJ1-1,-,CASSPTLRVTEAFF,TGTGCCAGCAGCCCGACCCTCAGGGTCACTGAAGCTTTCTTT
TRBV7-3,TRBD2,TRBJ2-5,few,CASSLNGGTWETQYF,TGTGCCAGCAGCCTTAACGGGGGGACCTGGGAGACCCAGTACTTC
TRBV5-4,TRBD1,TRBJ1-1,-,CASSPGQGEWHTEAFF,TGTGCCAGCAGCCCGGGACAGGGTGAGTGGCACACTGAAGCTTTCTTT
TRBV10-3,TRBD1,TRBJ1-1,many,CAISQTGGTEAFF,TGTGCCATCAGCCAAACAGGGGGCACTGAAGCTTTCTTT
TRBV18,-,TRBJ2-3,-,CASSPRTWPEDTQYF,TGTGCCAGCTCACCACGGACATGGCCGGAAGATACGCAGTATTTT
TRBV19,-,TRBJ2-1,few,CASREGIPGIHEQFF,TGTGCCAGTAGGGAAGGAATCCCAGGGATACATGAGCAGTTCTTC
TRBV7-6,-,TRBJ1-2,-,CASSPNTGGGYGYTF,TGTGCCAGCAGTCCCAACACCGGGGGCGGCTATGGCTACACCTTC
TRBV27,-,TRBJ2-6,-,CASSLEHRTGANVLTF,TGTGCCAGCAGTTTAGAACACAGAACTGGGGCCAACGTCCTGACTTTC
TRBV29-1,-,TRBJ2-7,few,CSVEAPSYEQYF,TGCAGCGTTGAGGCGCCATCCTACGAGCAGTACTTC
TRBV4-2,TRBD2,TRBJ2-1,few,CASSQVRGLVPYNEQFF,TGTGCCAGCAGCCAAGTTAGAGGACTAGTCCCCTACAATGAGCAGTTCTTC
TRBV7-6,-,TRBJ2-7,-,CASSSLIRDNSYEQYF,TGTGCCAGCAGCTCCCTAATACGGGACAACTCCTACGAGCAGTACTTC
TRBV5-1,-,TRBJ1-1,few,CASSLAGVTEAFF,TGCGCCAGCAGCTTGGCGGGGGTGACTGAAGCTTTCTTT
TRBV4-2,-,TRBJ2-2,-,CASSQERGLNTGELFF,TGTGCCAGCAGCCAAGAGAGGGGGTTGAACACCGGGGAGCTGTTTTTT
TRBV6-1,-,TRBJ1-1,-,CASSTGGTEAFF,TGTGCCAGTTCGACGGGTGGCACTGAAGCTTTCTTT
TRBV19,TRBD1,TRBJ1-5,-,CASSSDLGTGSNQPQHF,TGTGCCAGTAGTTCAGACCTCGGGACAGGGAGCAATCAGCCCCAGCATTTT
TRBV9,-,TRBJ2-7,few,CASSVGSGSTYEQYF,TGTGCCAGCAGCGTAGGTAGCGGAAGCACCTACGAGCAGTACTTC
TRBV7-9,TRBD2,TRBJ2-1,-,CASSPKDGNLGSSGKFF,TGTGCCAGCAGCCCGAAAGACGGGAACTTGGGCTCCAGCGGGAAGTTCTTC
TRBV18,-,TRBJ2-5,few,CASSPRQQETQYF,TGTGCCAGCTCACCAAGGCAGCAAGAGACCCAGTACTTC
TRBV4-2,-,TRBJ2-2,-,CASSQDLGETTGELFF,TGTGCCAGCAGCCAAGATTTGGGGGAGACCACCGGGGAGCTGTTTTTT
TRBV28,-,TRBJ2-5,few,CASSPQETQYF,TGTGCCAGCAGCCCACAGGAGACCCAGTACTTC
TRBV9,-,TRBJ2-1,-,CASSASPTGLNEQFF,TGTGCCAGCAGCGCCTCCCCGACGGGGTTGAATGAGCAGTTCTTC
TRBV4-2,-,TRBJ1-6,-,CASSQDPGDSPLHF,TGTGCCAGCAGCCAAGATCCCGGAGACTCACCCCTCCACTTT
TRBV10-3,-,TRBJ2-3,-,CAISRLTAASTDTQYF,TGTGCCATCAGTCGGTTAACAGCGGCTAGCACAGATACGCAGTATTTT
TRBV5-1,-,TRBJ2-6,few,CASSPRTAGSGANVLTF,TGCGCCAGCAGCCCCCGGACGGCCGGCTCTGGGGCCAACGTCCTGACTTTC
TRBV7-3,-,TRBJ2-6,-,CASSLTRALGANVLTF,TGTGCCAGCAGCTTAACAAGGGCCCTGGGGGCCAACGTCCTGACTTTC
TRBV5-1,-,TRBJ2-3,few,CASKLRTANTDTQYF,TGCGCCAGCAAACTACGGACAGCAAACACAGATACGCAGTATTTT
TRBV28,-,TRBJ2-7,few,CASSLSSYEQYF,TGTGCCAGCAGTTTAAGCTCCTACGAGCAGTACTTC